The 8 T cell receptor beta chains reported below all come from one sample, sequenced in a study of tumor-infiltrating lymphocytes in primary liver carcinoma. Making TCR beta cDNA involved 400 to 600 ng total RNA and a constant-region primer. Libraries of TCR beta came from three nested multiplex PCR rounds with slightly modified ARM-PCR. PCR rounds one and two used TRBV1-TRBV30 forward primers with a C-beta reverse primer for approximately 11 cycles each. TCRdb passed the multiplex PCR reads through MiXCR, listing each CDR3 protein once. There are tens of thousands of distinct CDR3 sequences in the sample; 60% to 75% occur only once, and 25% lies in the top ten. Without any cell sorting, about 18-31 mg of bulk tissue yielded co-extracted RNA and DNA. Sequenced sample: liver tumor tissue from sampling region 2. Subset in this sample: tumor region T2, inferior pole. The receptors derive from a man aged 40-55 years with primary liver carcinoma and hepatitis B virus infection.

The gene calls are TRBV11-2 and TRBJ1-3; 7 bases match TRBD1. This CDR3 is 20 amino acids long. The germline V gene encodes CDR1 SGHAT and CDR2 FQNNGV. The J segment lost 0 bases and the V segment lost 1 base, leaving 15 bases of the junction unmatched. The CDR3 nucleotides are TGTGCCAGCAGCTTAGCTTATTACCGGGACAGAGATTCCTCTGGAAACACCATATATTTT. It codes for CASSLAYYRDRDSSGNTIYF.

The V and J genes are TRBV5-1 and TRBJ2-2; D call uncertain. This CDR3 contains 16 residues. The V gene's germline CDR1 is SGHRS and CDR2 YFSETQ. The CDR3 DNA is TGCGTTAGCAGCCCCCCCCGGAGTATCAACACCGGGGAGCTGTTTTTT. This gives the protein CVSSPPRSINTGELFF.

The V gene is TRBV11-2, the J gene TRBJ2-3; 8 bases map to TRBD2. This CDR3 contains 20 residues. Germline V gene lookup returns CDR1 SGHAT and CDR2 FQNNGV. The J segment lost 0 bases and the V segment lost 6 bases, leaving 20 bases of the junction unmatched. The DNA of the CDR3 is TGTGCCAGCAGTCCCGATGACCCCCTGCAGATAGCGGGGAGCACAGATACGCAGTATTTT. Encoded protein: CASSPDDPLQIAGSTDTQYF.

V is TRBV6-5 and J is TRBJ2-7, with a weak D call TRBD1 (6 bases). CDR1 is MNHEY, CDR2 SVGAGI, per germline. This CDR3 region has 16 residues. With 0 bases removed from V and 6 bases from J, the gap between germline ends came to 18 bases. CDR3 sequence: CASSYSKGVLTCEQYF. CDR3 nucleotide sequence: TGTGCCAGCAGTTACTCTAAGGGGGTTCTGACCTGCGAGCAGTACTTC.

About this clonotype: This clone may be a read error of a much larger clone one base away. The rearrangement uses TRBV7-9 and TRBJ2-7; possible D gene TRBD1, 5 bases. This CDR3 comprises 13 residues. The germline gives CDR1 SEHNR, CDR2 FQNEAQ (reference sequence). The CDR3 DNA follows: TGTGCCAGCATAGGGGAAACCTCCTACGAGCAGAACTTC. This translates into CASIGETSYEQNF.

As regards this clonotype: The junction and the germline gene differ at one end; a read error may be behind it. The chain recombines TRBV29-1 with TRBJ2-1, with TRBD2 identical over 12 bases. CDR1 and CDR2 from the germline V gene are SQVTM and ANQGSEA. This CDR3 has 16 residues. CDR3 DNA sequence: TGCAGCGTCGCCTTGACTAGCGGGAGCTCCTTCAATGAGCAGTTCTTC. Protein product: CSVALTSGSSFNEQFF.

By share, this clonotype counts as medium-sized. This rearrangement joins TRBV29-1 to TRBJ2-5; 14 bases are a match to TRBD2. The CDR3 runs to 16 residues. V lost 6 bases and J lost 7; bases outside the gene matches: 13. The germline CDR1 and CDR2 sequences are SQVTM and ANQGSEA. CDR3 sequence (DNA): TGCAGCGTCGATAGCGGGACTAGCGGGAGTATTGGGACCCAGTACTTC. Protein sequence: CSVDSGTSGSIGTQYF.

In its sample, this clonotype was seen many times. The chain joins TRBV12-3 or TRBV12-4 to TRBJ2-1; D is uncertain. V lost 2 bases and J 13 bases, leaving 12 bases between the germline ends. The CDR3 runs 12 residues. CDR3 in DNA: TGTGCCAGCAGTTTACCGACCCTTGAACAGTTCTTC. This translates into CASSLPTLEQFF.